The clone carrying this T cell receptor beta chain was seen repeatedly, ten times or more. Its antigen is as yet unknown. The data were taken from a study of blood T cells in healthy people across ages. General observations from the study: It was the long-lived donors that had more naive CD4+ cells and higher diversity than aged donors.

Next came a second PCR, run for roughly 6 to 11 cycles, which used a sample-barcoded 5' primer along with a J-beta primer mix. TCRdb recomputed calls from the 5' RACE reads with MiXCR, one row per CDR3 protein. The top ten hold 20% to 25% of the sample, which has hundreds of thousands of distinct CDR3 sequences, 43% seen once. The germline V and J ends were trimmed by 7 bases and 2 bases, with 12 bases remaining between them. The CDR3 consists of 14 residues. From germline, CDR1 is SNHLY and CDR2 FYNNEI. The V and J genes are TRBV2 and TRBJ2-1; D is perhaps TRBD1 (5 bases). The specimen was blood. The receptor's source is a woman aged 55-69 years in good health. The CDR3 sequence is CASKHTGAYNEQFF. DNA for the CDR3: TGTGCCAGCAAGCACACAGGAGCCTACAATGAGCAGTTCTTC.